The next 22 T cell receptor beta chains were all read from a single sample in a study of blood T cell repertoires in COVID-19. Measured with immunoSEQ multiplex PCR; TCRdb has only the in-frame clones, and not every one. The sample includes approximately 75,000 clones, approximately 82% seen only once; the top ten take about 22%. Specimen: peripheral blood. The origin of the receptors is a woman between 50 and 59 years old with acute or convalescent COVID-19.

Only one count was recorded for this clone. The V gene is TRBV9, the J gene TRBJ2-1; D unresolved. With 0 bases removed from V and 0 bases from J, the gap between germline ends came to 7 bases. Germline CDR1 and CDR2: SGDLS and YYNGEE. The CDR3 contains 15 residues. The CDR3 coding sequence is TGTGCCAGCAGCGTAGCAGTCAGCTCCTACAATGAGCAGTTCTTC. It translates to CASSVAVSSYNEQFF.

CDR3 DNA: TGCAGCCTCAGGACAGGCTTAAGGGAGACCCAGTACTTC. It is translated as CSLRTGLRETQYF. The rearrangement links TRBV29-1 to TRBJ2-5, with TRBD1 identical over 7 bases. The CDR3 is made up of 13 amino acids. Germline values: CDR1 SQVTM, CDR2 ANQGSEA. V trimming: 8 bases; J trimming: 5 bases; junction bases outside the gene matches: 11.

The rearrangement uses TRBV3-1 (or the pseudogene TRBV3-2) and TRBJ2-3, with a weak D call TRBD2 (6 bases). Germline lookup yields CDR1 LGHDT and CDR2 YNNKEL (reference sequence). CDR3 length: 12 amino acids. The CDR3 is CAVGLGRNTQYF. The CDR3 DNA sequence: TGTGCAGTGGGACTGGGGCGGAATACGCAGTATTTT.

V and J are TRBV6-2 or TRBV6-3 and TRBJ2-4; 7 bases fit TRBD1. The CDR3 contains 20 residues. Germline V gene sequence: CDR1 MNHEY, CDR2 SVGEGT. The trim removed 6 bases at V and 10 bases at J, leaving 30 bases unmatched. For the CDR3, the DNA is TGTGCCAGCAGCCGAGGCCAGGCCGGGATTGGCAGAGGACAGGATTGGATTCAGTACTTC. Its protein product is CASSRGQAGIGRGQDWIQYF.

The chain has TRBV28 and TRBJ2-7; D may be TRBD1 (5 bases). The CDR3 extends over 15 amino acids. Trimming left V 3 bases short and J 0 bases short, with 12 bases between. Germline V gene lookup returns CDR1 MDHEN and CDR2 SYDVKM. CDR3 loop: CASSFLRQPSYEQYF. Here the CDR3 DNA reads TGTGCCAGCAGTTTTTTGAGACAGCCCTCCTACGAGCAGTACTTC. Looking up the rest from reference TRBV28 and TRBJ2-7 gives the full variable domain: DVKVTQSSRYLVKRTGEKVFLECVQDMDHENMFWYRQDPGLGLRLIYFSYDVKMKEKGDIPEGYSVSREKKERFSLILESASTNQTSMYLCASSFLRQPSYEQYFGPGTRLTVT.

The V gene is TRBV5-6, the J gene TRBJ1-2; 7 bases fit TRBD1. CDR3 length: 16 amino acids. V lost 1 base and J lost 2; bases outside the gene matches: 8. Germline values: CDR1 SGHDT, CDR2 YYEEEE. CDR3 sequence reads: CASSLNWGQTNYGYTF. CDR3 nucleotides: TGTGCCAGCAGCTTGAATTGGGGACAGACCAACTATGGCTACACCTTC.

The chain has TRBV9 and TRBJ1-2; D perhaps matches TRBD1 (6 bases). Germline V gene sequence: CDR1 SGDLS, CDR2 YYNGEE. V shed 0 bases and J shed 8 bases, with 17 bases lying between them. This CDR3 has 15 amino acids. In DNA, the CDR3 is TGTGCCAGCAGCGTAGAGGGCGGCAGGGGATCGGGCTACACCTTC. Amino acids: CASSVEGGRGSGYTF.

V and J are TRBV6-6 and TRBJ2-4; 11 bases match TRBD1. Germline V gene data show CDR1 as MNHNY and CDR2 as SVGAGI (reference sequence). The CDR3 is 16 amino acids. V dropped 6 bases and J dropped 3; count of bases not matched to a gene: 7. The CDR3 nucleotides are TGTGCCAGCAGACCTCCGGGACAGGGGGACAAAAACATTCAGTACTTC. Its protein is CASRPPGQGDKNIQYF.

The rearrangement joins TRBV11-2 to TRBJ2-5; TRBD2 is a possible D gene (5 bases). Germline lookup yields CDR1 SGHAT and CDR2 FQNNGV. Trimming removed 3 bases at V and 2 bases at J, with 10 bases between. The CDR3 sequence is 14 residues long. The CDR3, as DNA: TGTGCCAGCAGCTTTCGAGGGTGGCAAGAGACCCAGTACTTC. Translation gives CASSFRGWQETQYF.

The rearrangement links TRBV3-1 (or the pseudogene TRBV3-2) to TRBJ2-7; 11 nucleotides match TRBD2. The CDR3 covers 17 residues. Germline CDR1 LGHDT, CDR2 YNNKEL (reference sequence). V gave up 1 base and J gave up 9 bases; unmatched junction bases: 14. CDR3 in amino acids: CASSQGVPTSGIGRQYF. CDR3 bases: TGTGCCAGCAGCCAAGGGGTCCCGACTAGCGGGATTGGAAGGCAGTACTTC.

This clone showed up just once. The gene calls are TRBV11-2 and TRBJ2-3; 9 bases line up with TRBD1. CDR1 and CDR2 from the germline V gene are SGHAT and FQNNGV. The CDR3 runs to 15 residues. V dropped 7 bases and J dropped 2; count of bases not matched to a gene: 7. Written as DNA, the CDR3 is TGTGCCAGCATGCCGGGGACAGGGATCACAGATACGCAGTATTTT. Translating it yields CASMPGTGITDTQYF. The entire variable domain, with the rest obtained from reference TRBV11-2 and TRBJ2-3, is as follows: EAGVAQSPRYKIIEKRQSVAFWCNPISGHATLYWYQQILGQGPKLLIQFQNNGVVDDSQLPKDRFSAERLKGVDSTLKIQPAKLEDSAVYLCASMPGTGITDTQYFGPGTRLTVL.

This chain connects TRBV29-1 to TRBJ2-1, with 7 bases lining up with TRBD1. V lost 6 bases and J lost 7; bases outside the gene matches: 18. From germline, CDR1 is SQVTM and CDR2 ANQGSEA. The CDR3 is 16 residues long. CDR3 residues: CSVRGQAVRGRNEQFF. DNA for the CDR3: TGCAGCGTCAGAGGACAGGCGGTTAGAGGACGGAATGAGCAGTTCTTC.

The chain couples TRBV7-6 to TRBJ2-1; D is perhaps TRBD1 (6 bases). CDR1 SGHVS and CDR2 FNYEAQ come from the germline V gene. The CDR3 totals 15 residues. V was cut by 0 bases and J by 4 bases, with 10 bases left in between. The CDR3 region has the DNA TGTGCCAGCAGCTTAGCGCTCGGGACATACAATGAGCAGTTCTTC. It translates to CASSLALGTYNEQFF.

The chain carries TRBV20-1 and TRBJ2-5, with no clear D. The V and J ends lost 5 bases and 5 bases respectively, with 9 bases between them. Germline V gene sequence: CDR1 DFQATT, CDR2 SNEGSKA (reference sequence). The CDR3 runs 11 residues. The CDR3 DNA is TGCAGTGCTGGGTGGCGGGAGACCCAGTACTTC. Its protein is CSAGWRETQYF.

The CDR3 sequence: CASSVAPRLTDTQYF. CDR3 in DNA: TGTGCCAGCAGCGTAGCACCCAGGCTCACAGATACGCAGTATTTT. This rearrangement joins TRBV9 to TRBJ2-3; D remains ambiguous. From germline, CDR1 is SGDLS and CDR2 YYNGEE. There are 15 residues in the CDR3. V was clipped by 0 bases and J by 2 bases, with 10 bases between them. The full variable domain, completed using reference TRBV9 and TRBJ2-3, is DSGVTQTPKHLITATGQRVTLRCSPRSGDLSVYWYQQSLDQGLQFLIQYYNGEERAKGNILERFSAQQFPDLHSELNLSSLELGDSALYFCASSVAPRLTDTQYFGPGTRLTVL.

This clone appeared once. The rearrangement links TRBV18 to TRBJ2-6; possible D gene TRBD2, 6 bases. The CDR3 has 15 residues. CDR1 KGHSH and CDR2 LQKENI come from the germline V gene. V dropped 5 bases and J dropped 1 base, with 9 bases sitting between them. CDR3 loop: CASSERGSGANVLTF. The CDR3 coding sequence is TGTGCCAGCTCAGAACGGGGGTCTGGGGCCAACGTCCTGACTTTC.

The V gene is TRBV11-2, the J gene TRBJ2-3; TRBD2 agrees at 9 bases. With 1 base clipped from V and 3 bases from J, the junction kept 2 bases outside the gene matches. The germline V gene has CDR1 SGHAT and CDR2 FQNNGV. The CDR3 runs to 15 residues. The CDR3 here is CASSLGGGATDTQYF. The CDR3 DNA reads TGTGCCAGCAGCTTAGGCGGGGGGGCTACAGATACGCAGTATTTT.

This chain joins TRBV2 and TRBJ2-2; D is unclear. The CDR3 has 15 amino acids. V lost 3 bases to trimming and J lost 1 base, with 9 bases between them. The germline V gene has CDR1 SNHLY and CDR2 FYNNEI. The CDR3 loop reads CASSETAMNTGELFF. The CDR3 DNA reads TGTGCCAGCAGTGAGACTGCAATGAACACCGGGGAGCTGTTTTTT.

This clone has a handful of counts. This chain uses TRBV29-1 with TRBJ1-1; D unclear. Trimming shortened V by 1 base and J by 5 bases, and 5 bases separated the two germline ends. Germline loops: CDR1 SQVTM, CDR2 ANQGSEA. The CDR3 has 11 amino acids. Here the CDR3 reads CSVEARTEAFF. CDR3 in DNA: TGCAGCGTTGAAGCCAGGACTGAAGCTTTCTTT.

The chain has TRBV6-5 and TRBJ2-7; 7 bases are shared with TRBD2. The germline gives CDR1 MNHEY, CDR2 SVGAGI. V shed 2 bases, J shed 0 bases, and the junction held 4 bases outside the gene matches. The CDR3 is 15 amino acids. The CDR3 region is CASSYQRESSYEQYF. The DNA for the CDR3 is TGTGCCAGCAGTTACCAGCGGGAAAGCTCCTACGAGCAGTACTTC.

The chain carries TRBV7-2 and TRBJ2-7; possible D gene TRBD2, 5 bases. Germline V gives CDR1 SGHTA, CDR2 FQGNSA. The CDR3 has 13 residues. V was shortened by 1 base and J by 6 bases, with 10 bases between the two germline ends. Written as DNA, the CDR3 is TGTGCCAGCAGCTTAGTAACTAGGGCCGAGCAGTACTTC. This gives the protein CASSLVTRAEQYF.

The chain joins TRBV6-5 to TRBJ1-2; D is ambiguous. CDR3 length equals 12 residues. The V gene lost 11 bases and the J gene lost 0 bases, with 10 bases spanning the gap. Germline lookup yields CDR1 MNHEY and CDR2 SVGAGI. The DNA for the CDR3 is TGTGCCGGGGAGGAGACTAACTATGGCTACACCTTC. Its protein product is CAGEETNYGYTF.